The clone carrying this T cell receptor (beta chain) turned up a few times. Trimming pared 4 bases from V and 1 base from J, leaving 10 bases between. The CDR3 covers 15 residues. Looked up from germline, CDR1 is WSHSY and CDR2 is SAAADI. This specimen belongs to a study of graft-versus-host responses after intestinal transplantation. Lymphocytes from graft epithelium and lamina propria were isolated. Sequencing used immunoSEQ multiplex PCR; TCRdb keeps in-frame clones, though not all of them. Among 7,500 to 8,500 clones listed, approximately 74% were seen once. The chain is built from TRBV10-2 and TRBJ1-4; D unresolved. Sequenced here: ileum tissue, sampled about 490 days after intestinal transplant. This TCR was sampled from a human patient who received an intestinal transplant, so some T cells may come from the graft donor. In DNA, the CDR3 is TGCGCCAGCAGTGTAAAGTTGGTAACTAATGAAAAACTGTTTTTT. This sequence encodes CASSVKLVTNEKLFF.